This T cell receptor (beta chain) was found in a study of vaccination and CD4 T cells after COVID-19. Study-wide context: Two Hispanic individuals were among six male and four female convalescent patients. Study-wide results and limits: Convalescent patients' median share of reactive clones seen only post-vaccination was more than 65%. SARS-CoV-2-reactive clonotype medians increased from about 20 to 38, not significantly.

The treatment was: roughly 11-day PBMC culture with coronavirus spike peptide pools or control peptides (ViraFEST assay). J lost 5 bases, V lost 8 bases, and 8 bases had no gene match. Germline CDR1 is LNHDA and CDR2 is SQIVND (reference sequence). The CDR3 consists of 14 residues. In the case of this clonotype: Its antigen is not known.

The Oncomine TCR Beta short-read assay was applied to DNA of cultured CD4+ T cells. Using the QIAamp micro DNA kit, genomic DNA was extracted from the CD4+ T cells that had been cultured. TCRdb re-called the PCR reads through MiXCR, storing one row per CDR3 protein. The table has nearly 20,000 distinct CDR3 sequences, around 80% seen once. The V and J genes are TRBV19 and TRBJ2-5; 10 bases are a match to TRBD2. The starting material was CD4+ T cells from blood, cultured in vitro, obtained after SARS-CoV-2 vaccination. The clonotype comes from a human donor who received a COVID-19 vaccine. Here the CDR3 DNA reads TGTGCCAGTGGACTAGCGGAGCCAGGGGAGACCCAGTACTTC. Encoded protein: CASGLAEPGETQYF.